A selection of T cell receptor beta chains follows, all from one sample in a study of cytomegalovirus exposure and HLA in healthy donors. The protocol was immunoSEQ multiplex PCR, while the TCRdb copy is restricted to in-frame clones and leaves out a portion. The data contain some 91,000 clones, around 77% of them singletons. The sequenced sample consisted of PBMCs. The receptor source for this set is a man in his forties in good health and CMV-seronegative. CDR3s include the opening cysteine and the closing phenylalanine or tryptophan. D genes are given only for firm matches. Clone size is given for some rows only: seen once, a few or many times, or a class if the clone is expanded.

clone size: -; V gene: TRBV6-4; J gene: TRBJ2-3; D gene: TRBD1; CDR3 DNA: TGTGCCAGCAGTGACTCAGGGGGCGGCACAGATACGCAGTATTTT; CDR3 protein: CASSDSGGGTDTQYF
clone size: -; V gene: TRBV4-1; J gene: TRBJ2-5; D gene: TRBD2; CDR3 DNA: TGCGCCAGCAGCTCCCGGGAGGGTTCGGCAGAGACCCAGTACTTC; CDR3 protein: CASSSREGSAETQYF
clone size: few; V gene: TRBV6-4; J gene: TRBJ1-4; D gene: TRBD1; CDR3 DNA: TGTGCCAGCAGTGTCGGGACAGGGTGGGAAAAACTGTTTTTT; CDR3 protein: CASSVGTGWEKLFF
clone size: -; V gene: TRBV11-2; J gene: TRBJ2-1; D gene: TRBD2; CDR3 DNA: TGTGCCAGCAGCTTAGCTCCTAGCGGGAGTCTAAATGAGCAGTTCTTC; CDR3 protein: CASSLAPSGSLNEQFF
clone size: -; V gene: TRBV7-8; J gene: TRBJ2-7; D gene: -; CDR3 DNA: TGTGCCAGCAGCTTGGGAGTAGCGGAGAAGCCCTACGAGCAGTACTTC; CDR3 protein: CASSLGVAEKPYEQYF
clone size: -; V gene: TRBV6-4; J gene: TRBJ2-3; D gene: -; CDR3 DNA: TGTGCCAGCAGTGACGGGCGCCGAACAGATACGCAGTATTTT; CDR3 protein: CASSDGRRTDTQYF
clone size: -; V gene: TRBV19; J gene: TRBJ2-1; D gene: -; CDR3 DNA: TGTGCCAGTAGTATCGGGGTGCGTTACAATGAGCAGTTCTTC; CDR3 protein: CASSIGVRYNEQFF
clone size: -; V gene: TRBV2; J gene: TRBJ1-6; D gene: -; CDR3 DNA: TGTGCCAGCAGACTCAGGGTTGAAAATTCACCCCTCCACTTT; CDR3 protein: CASRLRVENSPLHF
clone size: few; V gene: TRBV7-9; J gene: TRBJ2-1; D gene: -; CDR3 DNA: TGTGCCAGCAGCCGGACAGACAAGAGCTCCTACAATGAGCAGTTCTTC; CDR3 protein: CASSRTDKSSYNEQFF
clone size: -; V gene: TRBV28; J gene: TRBJ1-1; D gene: -; CDR3 DNA: TGTGCCAGCAGCCCCTTGGGGCGGAACACTGAAGCTTTCTTT; CDR3 protein: CASSPLGRNTEAFF
clone size: -; V gene: TRBV9; J gene: TRBJ2-6; D gene: -; CDR3 DNA: TGTGCCAGCAGCGTGAGTCAGGGCTCTGGGGCCAACGTCCTGACTTTC; CDR3 protein: CASSVSQGSGANVLTF
clone size: -; V gene: TRBV7-9; J gene: TRBJ1-2; D gene: -; CDR3 DNA: TGTGCCAGCAGCTTACAGGCGGGGTTACATGGCTACACCTTC; CDR3 protein: CASSLQAGLHGYTF
clone size: -; V gene: TRBV9; J gene: TRBJ2-3; D gene: TRBD1; CDR3 DNA: TGTGCCAGCAGCCCTATCCAGGGGGTCGGGAACACAGATACGCAGTATTTT; CDR3 protein: CASSPIQGVGNTDTQYF
clone size: -; V gene: TRBV19; J gene: TRBJ2-3; D gene: -; CDR3 DNA: TGTGCCAGTACTAACACAGATACGCAGTATTTT; CDR3 protein: CASTNTDTQYF
clone size: -; V gene: TRBV5-1; J gene: TRBJ1-3; D gene: -; CDR3 DNA: TGCGCCAGCAGCTTGGCGACAGGCCTAAGCTCTGGAAACACCATATATTTT; CDR3 protein: CASSLATGLSSGNTIYF
clone size: few; V gene: TRBV7-9; J gene: TRBJ1-2; D gene: -; CDR3 DNA: TGTGCCAGCAGCCAGAGTAACAGGGATGGCTACACCTTC; CDR3 protein: CASSQSNRDGYTF
clone size: -; V gene: TRBV10-3; J gene: TRBJ2-1; D gene: -; CDR3 DNA: TGTGCCATCAGTGAGAAGCAAAGCTCCTACAATGAGCAGTTCTTC; CDR3 protein: CAISEKQSSYNEQFF
clone size: -; V gene: TRBV5-1; J gene: TRBJ2-7; D gene: TRBD2; CDR3 DNA: TGCGCCAGCCGGACCAGAACGACTAGCGGGAGGGCCTACGAGCAGTACTTC; CDR3 protein: CASRTRTTSGRAYEQYF
clone size: -; V gene: TRBV28; J gene: TRBJ1-4; D gene: TRBD1; CDR3 DNA: TGTGCCAGCAGTTTCCGTCGGGACAGGGCTAATGAAAAACTGTTTTTT; CDR3 protein: CASSFRRDRANEKLFF
clone size: once; V gene: TRBV9; J gene: TRBJ2-1; D gene: TRBD1; CDR3 DNA: TGTGCCAGCAGCCCCCGACAGGGGGCTTACAATGAGCAGTTCTTC; CDR3 protein: CASSPRQGAYNEQFF
clone size: -; V gene: TRBV10-3; J gene: TRBJ2-1; D gene: TRBD1; CDR3 DNA: TGTGCCATCAGAAGGGACAGGGGGCGATACGATGAGCAGTTCTTC; CDR3 protein: CAIRRDRGRYDEQFF
clone size: -; V gene: TRBV27; J gene: TRBJ2-5; D gene: TRBD1; CDR3 DNA: TGTGCCAGCAGTTTGACAGGGTGGAAAGAGACCCAGTACTTC; CDR3 protein: CASSLTGWKETQYF
clone size: -; V gene: TRBV27; J gene: TRBJ1-6; D gene: -; CDR3 DNA: TGTGCCAGCAGTTGGTCCCTACAGGGTAGCTCCTATAATTCACCCCTCCACTTT; CDR3 protein: CASSWSLQGSSYNSPLHF
clone size: -; V gene: TRBV18; J gene: TRBJ2-2; D gene: TRBD2; CDR3 DNA: TGTGCCAGCTCACTTTTCGGGACTAGCGGGGGAGGCACCGCCGGGGAGCTGTTTTTT; CDR3 protein: CASSLFGTSGGGTAGELFF